This TCR beta chain originates from a study of blood T cell repertoires in COVID-19. Across the whole study: COVID-19 samples from acute and convalescent phases originated in the United States, Italy and Spain. The cDNA or gDNA used as material had been derived from T cells, B-cell-depleted T cells, or PBMCs.

The V gene's germline CDR1 is MNHEY and CDR2 SVGAGI. This CDR3 region has 12 residues. The ends were cut back, 6 bases at V and 10 bases at J, with 10 bases in the middle. This table comes from immunoSEQ multiplex PCR, and its TCRdb copy is limited to in-frame clones, with some not included. Of approximately 300,000 clones listed, 90% are singletons. The receptor was isolated from a woman aged 30 to 39 with COVID-19, enrolled during active disease. Sequencing input: peripheral blood. The chain combines TRBV6-5 with TRBJ1-6; D not resolved. Written as DNA, the CDR3 is TGTGCCAGCAGAAGCGGGCGCTCACCCCTCCACTTT. Residues: CASRSGRSPLHF.